This entry lists 9 T cell receptor beta chains sequenced from one sample in a study of regulatory T cells in long-lasting Graves disease. Both iRepertoire HTBI primers and Arm-PCR of CDR3 regions were used to build the TCR beta libraries. One entry per CDR3 protein, called by TCRdb with MiXCR from the multiplex PCR reads. In the table there are hundreds of thousands of distinct CDR3 sequences, 20% to 25% of which are singletons. The time point here: persistent/refractory GD, antithyroid drugs over 5 years with positive TRAb. PBMC-extracted RNA yielded the TCR library. The sample was peripheral blood mononuclear cells (PBMCs), taken when the disease was refractory, from a patient treated with antithyroid drugs. The origin of the receptors is a female donor with Graves disease.

This clonotype came up a few times. This sequence joins TRBV2 and TRBJ1-5; D ambiguous. Germline loops: CDR1 SNHLY, CDR2 FYNNEI. The germline V and J ends were trimmed by 5 bases and 0 bases, with 11 bases remaining between them. The CDR3 is made up of 15 amino acids. The CDR3 loop reads CASSQSESSNQPQHF. CDR3 nucleotides: TGTGCCAGCAGTCAATCGGAATCTAGCAATCAGCCCCAGCATTTT.

A word on this clonotype: With a much larger clone just one base away, this may be a read error. The chain's CDR3 is CTSSEAGSNQPQHF. The CDR3 coding sequence is TGTACCAGCAGTGAAGCAGGGTCCAATCAGCCCCAGCATTTT. The genes are TRBV6-1 and TRBJ1-5; perhaps TRBD1 as D (5 bases). The CDR3 totals 14 residues. Germline loops: CDR1 MNHNS, CDR2 SASEGT.

The rearrangement links TRBV6-1 to TRBJ1-6, with 9 bases identical to TRBD1. V lost 4 bases to trimming and J lost 8 bases; unmatched junction nucleotides: 9. The CDR3 sequence is 16 residues long. The germline gives CDR1 MNHNS, CDR2 SASEGT. CDR3 protein: CASSVGTGSNDSPLHF. The CDR3 DNA is TGTGCCAGCAGTGTAGGGACAGGGAGTAACGATTCACCCCTCCACTTT.

In this sample, this clonotype turned up many times. The chain carries TRBV15 and TRBJ2-7; 7 bases match TRBD1. CDR3 length: 17 amino acids. Germline CDR1 is LNHNV and CDR2 is YYDKDF (reference sequence). Trimming at V came to 5 bases and at J to 2 bases, leaving 15 bases not matched to a gene. CDR3 in amino acids: CATSGLTAQGSTYEQYF. The CDR3 nucleotides are TGTGCCACCAGCGGCCTAACGGCACAGGGGTCGACCTACGAGCAGTACTTC.

This clonotype was picked up many times. The chain carries TRBV20-1 and TRBJ2-5; 8 positions match TRBD2. The CDR3 is 17 residues long. Germline V gene sequence: CDR1 DFQATT, CDR2 SNEGSKA (reference sequence). J gave up 4 bases and V 3 bases, and 16 bases lay outside the gene matches. CDR3 loop: CSASTNLIRGGPETQYF. CDR3 DNA: TGCAGTGCTAGCACTAACCTAATCCGGGGGGGCCCAGAGACCCAGTACTTC.

The chain joins TRBV6-1 to TRBJ2-3; the match to TRBD2 covers 16 bases. The germline V gene encodes CDR1 MNHNS and CDR2 SASEGT. Trimming removed 5 bases from V and 1 base from J; junction bases left unmatched: 9. CDR3 length equals 19 residues. The DNA of the CDR3 is TGTGCCAGCAGTCCCTCCGGGACTAGCGGGGGGGCGGGCACAGATACGCAGTATTTT. Its protein product is CASSPSGTSGGAGTDTQYF.

This clonotype was counted only a few times. V is TRBV11-2 and J is TRBJ2-2; TRBD2 is a possible D gene (5 bases). There are 15 residues in the CDR3. Germline loops: CDR1 SGHAT, CDR2 FQNNGV. Trimming removed 1 base at V and 4 bases at J, with 10 bases between. The CDR3 reads CASSLGGRGTGELFF. The DNA of the CDR3 is TGTGCCAGCAGCTTAGGTGGGAGAGGCACCGGGGAGCTGTTTTTT.

This clonotype was seen many times. This sequence joins TRBV6-2 or TRBV6-3 and TRBJ2-2, with TRBD1 identical over 12 bases. Germline CDR1 and CDR2: MNHEY and SVGEGT. This CDR3 is 17 amino acids long. The V segment lost 1 base and the J segment 2 bases; nucleotides outside the gene matches: 2. The CDR3 nucleotides are TGTGCCAGCAGTTACTGGGACAGGGGGCGCAACACCGGGGAGCTGTTTTTT. It codes for CASSYWDRGRNTGELFF.

This rearrangement joins TRBV10-3 to TRBJ2-3; 10 bases fit TRBD2. V shed 0 bases and J 4 bases; nucleotides not matched to a gene: 19. Germline V lookup: CDR1 ENHRY, CDR2 SYGVKD. The CDR3 length is 21 residues. The CDR3 loop reads CAISESTGLAVTKTEADTQYF. The CDR3 DNA follows: TGTGCCATCAGTGAGTCAACAGGACTAGCGGTCACTAAGACAGAAGCAGATACGCAGTATTTT.